The 27 T cell receptor beta chains listed next were all sequenced from one sample in a study of cytomegalovirus exposure and HLA in healthy donors. PCR employed 60 Vbeta and 13 Jbeta primers. Sequencing was performed with immunoSEQ multiplex PCR; in TCRdb, only in-frame clones are kept and a portion is missing. The sample consists of 150,000 to 200,000 clones, roughly 87% of them appearing once. The specimen was PBMCs. Receptors originate from a man aged 45-65 years in good health and CMV-seropositive.

The J gene is TRBJ2-1, the V gene TRBV27; 10 bases agree with TRBD2. With 7 bases clipped from V and 2 bases from J, the junction kept 5 bases outside the gene matches. CDR1 is MNHEY and CDR2 is SMNVEV in the germline V gene (reference sequence). The length of the CDR3 is 15 residues. The CDR3 DNA reads TGTGCCAGCACCGAGACTAGCGGGCCCTACAATGAGCAGTTCTTC. Amino acids: CASTETSGPYNEQFF.

This sequence joins TRBV29-1 and TRBJ1-2; 9 nucleotides line up with TRBD1. Per germline, CDR1 SQVTM and CDR2 ANQGSEA. The CDR3 extends over 13 amino acids. J lost 8 bases, V lost 4 bases, and 8 bases had no gene match. Here the CDR3 DNA reads TGCAGCGTTGGCGGGACAGGGTCGCTAGGCTACACCTTC. This sequence encodes CSVGGTGSLGYTF.

This chain joins TRBV10-3 and TRBJ1-1; weak D call: TRBD1 (6 bases). The V gene's germline CDR1 is ENHRY and CDR2 SYGVKD. This CDR3 region has 13 residues. V was shortened by 7 bases and J by 2 bases, with 11 bases between the two germline ends. CDR3 region: CAITRGPNTEAFF. The CDR3 DNA reads TGTGCCATCACCAGGGGTCCTAACACTGAAGCTTTCTTT.

V and J are TRBV9 and TRBJ2-2, with TRBD1 matching over 8 bases. This CDR3 is 17 amino acids long. Germline V gives CDR1 SGDLS, CDR2 YYNGEE. V gave up 2 bases and J gave up 1 base; unmatched junction bases: 7. The CDR3 coding sequence is TGTGCCAGCAGCGTCCCCTCCGGGACAGGGAACACCGGGGAGCTGTTTTTT. Translated: CASSVPSGTGNTGELFF.

This rearrangement joins TRBV4-2 to TRBJ1-2; D is perhaps TRBD1 (6 bases). Germline V gives CDR1 LGHNA, CDR2 YNFKEQ. The CDR3 length is 15 residues. The V gene lost 3 bases and the J gene lost 7 bases, with 18 bases spanning the gap. The CDR3 is CASSHTGKEYSGYTF. CDR3 DNA sequence: TGTGCCAGCAGCCACACAGGGAAAGAGTACTCTGGCTACACCTTC.

The gene calls are TRBV15 and TRBJ2-1; D might be TRBD2 (5 bases). Per germline, CDR1 LNHNV and CDR2 YYDKDF (reference sequence). With 0 bases removed from V and 8 bases from J, the gap between germline ends came to 8 bases. This CDR3 has 13 residues. The CDR3 loop is CATSRDGGHEQFF. Written as DNA, the CDR3 is TGTGCCACCAGCAGAGATGGAGGTCATGAGCAGTTCTTC.

V is TRBV6-5 and J is TRBJ2-7; 10 positions match TRBD1. This CDR3 comprises 16 residues. V lost 0 bases to trimming and J lost 5 bases; unmatched junction nucleotides: 7. Per germline, CDR1 MNHEY and CDR2 SVGAGI. The CDR3 DNA follows: TGTGCCAGCAGTTACTCCCCCCCCGGGACAGGGGACGAGCAGTACTTC. This codes for CASSYSPPGTGDEQYF.

The chain combines TRBV11-3 with TRBJ2-3; D is possibly TRBD2 (5 bases). CDR1 SGHNT and CDR2 YENEEA come from the germline V gene. The CDR3 sequence is 14 residues long. The V and J ends lost 5 bases and 1 base respectively, with 10 bases between them. CDR3 loop: CASSEGVGTDTQYF. CDR3 in DNA: TGTGCCAGCAGCGAGGGAGTTGGCACAGATACGCAGTATTTT. Full variable domain (missing parts from reference TRBV11-3 and TRBJ2-3): EAGVVQSPRYKIIEKKQPVAFWCNPISGHNTLYWYLQNLGQGPELLIRYENEEAVDDSQLPKDRFSAERLKGVDSTLKIQPAELGDSAVYLCASSEGVGTDTQYFGPGTRLTVL.

The chain has TRBV9 and TRBJ2-7, with 9 bases lining up with TRBD1. The CDR3 has 14 amino acids. Germline loops: CDR1 SGDLS, CDR2 YYNGEE. Losses at the gene ends were 3 bases for V and 2 bases for J; bases not matched to a gene: 3. CDR3 DNA sequence: TGTGCCAGCAGCGGGGGACAGGGTACCTACGAGCAGTACTTC. Its translation is CASSGGQGTYEQYF.

CDR3 protein: CASTPGGTGGEHAEAFF. The CDR3 DNA reads as TGTGCCAGCACCCCGGGTGGGACAGGGGGCGAGCATGCTGAAGCTTTCTTT. The chain couples TRBV28 to TRBJ1-1; 12 bases align to TRBD1. V was pared by 7 bases and J by 6 bases, with 15 bases of the junction left unmatched. The germline V gene has CDR1 MDHEN and CDR2 SYDVKM. This CDR3 contains 17 residues.

The chain couples TRBV7-2 to TRBJ1-1; 8 bases map to TRBD1. CDR3 length: 14 residues. With 4 bases clipped from V and 3 bases from J, the junction kept 4 bases outside the gene matches. Per germline, CDR1 SGHTA and CDR2 FQGNSA. CDR3 bases: TGTGCCAGCAGCTCGACAGGGGATCACACTGAAGCTTTCTTT. This encodes CASSSTGDHTEAFF.

This clone came up a few times. The chain links TRBV5-4 to TRBJ2-2; 13 bases are a match to TRBD2. Germline CDR1 SGHNT, CDR2 YYREEE (reference sequence). Trimming at V came to 4 bases and at J to 2 bases, leaving 5 bases not matched to a gene. This CDR3 has 17 residues. The CDR3 sequence is CASSPGTSGINTGELFF. DNA of the CDR3: TGTGCCAGCAGCCCTGGGACTAGCGGGATTAACACCGGGGAGCTGTTTTTT.

This clone was seen a single time. The V gene is TRBV7-8, the J gene TRBJ2-1; 10 positions match TRBD2. Per germline, CDR1 SGHVS and CDR2 FQNEAQ. This CDR3 is 15 amino acids long. V dropped 1 base and J dropped 7; count of bases not matched to a gene: 4. CDR3 DNA sequence: TGTGCCAGCAGCTTAGACAGCGGGAGGGCTAATGAGCAGTTCTTC. It codes for CASSLDSGRANEQFF.

This chain connects TRBV7-2 to TRBJ2-1; no firm D call. The germline V and J ends were trimmed by 2 bases and 6 bases, with 14 bases remaining between them. Per germline, CDR1 SGHTA and CDR2 FQGNSA. The CDR3 contains 15 residues. Here the CDR3 reads CASSLILLESNEQFF. For the CDR3, the DNA is TGTGCCAGCAGCTTAATCTTACTCGAGAGCAATGAGCAGTTCTTC.

The rearrangement joins TRBV6-4 to TRBJ2-1; perhaps TRBD2 as D (6 bases). With 4 bases removed from V and 6 bases from J, the gap between germline ends came to 16 bases. Germline CDR1 reads MRHNA; CDR2 reads SNTAGT. The CDR3 extends over 15 amino acids. The chain's CDR3 is CASSVTGEVGNEQFF. The CDR3 bases are TGTGCCAGCAGTGTAACGGGGGAAGTGGGCAATGAGCAGTTCTTC.

This clone was counted a few times. The rearrangement links TRBV7-9 to TRBJ2-7, with 7 bases that match TRBD2. Germline CDR1 SEHNR, CDR2 FQNEAQ (reference sequence). The CDR3 has 15 residues. The junction had 5 bases not matched to a gene; V was cut back by 3 bases and J by 0 bases. CDR3 in amino acids: CASSFGPGGSYEQYF. CDR3 in DNA: TGTGCCAGCAGCTTTGGGCCGGGAGGCTCCTACGAGCAGTACTTC.

The chain employs TRBV2 and TRBJ1-3; 8 bases align to TRBD1. Looked up from germline, CDR1 is SNHLY and CDR2 is FYNNEI. The CDR3 totals 15 residues. With V trimmed by 5 bases and J by 3 bases, 6 bases remained unmatched. The CDR3 region is CASSLTGVVGNTIYF. CDR3 coding DNA: TGTGCCAGCAGTTTGACAGGGGTAGTTGGAAACACCATATATTTT.

This rearrangement joins TRBV2 to TRBJ1-6; TRBD1 agrees at 9 bases. V trimming: 8 bases; J trimming: 10 bases; junction bases outside the gene matches: 12. CDR3 length: 15 residues. The V gene's germline CDR1 is SNHLY and CDR2 FYNNEI. CDR3 sequence: CASHPGTGSGSPLHF. CDR3 nucleotide sequence: TGTGCCAGCCACCCCGGGACAGGGTCTGGGTCACCCCTCCACTTT.

Only a few counts were recorded for this clone. The V and J genes are TRBV20-1 and TRBJ2-1; unclear D gene. V lost 7 bases to trimming and J lost 5 bases, with 6 bases between them. The CDR3 is 10 amino acids. CDR1 is DFQATT and CDR2 is SNEGSKA in the germline V gene (reference sequence). CDR3 sequence (DNA): TGCAGTGGTTATAACAATGAGCAGTTCTTC. It translates to CSGYNNEQFF.

This chain connects TRBV10-3 to TRBJ1-5; 7 nucleotides match TRBD1. CDR1 is ENHRY, CDR2 SYGVKD, per germline. J was trimmed by 6 bases and V by 6 bases; bases with no gene match: 5. The CDR3 runs to 13 residues. The CDR3, as DNA: TGTGCCATCAGCCGACAGGGAGGTCAGCCCCAGCATTTT. Translating gives CAISRQGGQPQHF.

The chain joins TRBV27 to TRBJ1-5; TRBD1 matches at 8 bases. Germline V gives CDR1 MNHEY, CDR2 SMNVEV (reference sequence). Unmatched junction bases numbered 7, after V lost 2 bases and J lost 1 base. The CDR3 consists of 17 residues. This CDR3 is CASSLGWTGTSNQPQHF. The CDR3 DNA reads as TGTGCCAGCAGTTTAGGATGGACAGGGACGAGCAATCAGCCCCAGCATTTT.

V usage is TRBV7-9 and J usage is TRBJ1-2, with 9 bases identical to TRBD1. The CDR3 consists of 14 residues. Per the germline V gene, CDR1 is SEHNR and CDR2 is FQNEAQ (reference sequence). V trimming: 4 bases; J trimming: 8 bases; junction bases outside the gene matches: 8. As DNA, the CDR3 is TGTGCCAGCAGCTCAGGGGACAGGGTACGCGGCTACACCTTC. Translation: CASSSGDRVRGYTF.

The gene calls are TRBV25-1 and TRBJ2-3, with D possibly TRBD2 on 6 matching bases. V was cut by 4 bases and J by 4 bases, with 15 bases left in between. The CDR3 loop spans 15 amino acids. Germline V gives CDR1 MGHDK, CDR2 SYGVNS. CDR3 DNA sequence: TGTGCCAGCAGTGTTGGCGGGGCGGTGGCAGATACGCAGTATTTT. This codes for CASSVGGAVADTQYF.

The CDR3 loop reads CASRTGTTVQYF. The CDR3 DNA follows: TGTGCCAGCAGAACCGGGACAACGGTGCAGTACTTC. The chain joins TRBV27 to TRBJ2-7, with D maybe TRBD1 (6 bases). Trimming took off 6 bases at V and 9 bases at J, with 15 bases between the two ends. The CDR3 covers 12 residues. Germline V gene lookup returns CDR1 MNHEY and CDR2 SMNVEV (reference sequence).

The CDR3 region has the DNA TGTGCCAGCAGTGAACGGGACTGGTCTAGGTGGTACTTC. Translating it yields CASSERDWSRWYF. V is TRBV2 and J is TRBJ2-7; D possibly corresponds to TRBD2 (6 bases). Trimming left V 2 bases short and J 12 bases short, with 17 bases between. CDR3 length: 13 amino acids. Looked up from germline, CDR1 is SNHLY and CDR2 is FYNNEI. The whole variable domain, filled in from reference TRBV2 and TRBJ2-7, reads EPEVTQTPSHQVTQMGQEVILRCVPISNHLYFYWYRQILGQKVEFLVSFYNNEISEKSEIFDDQFSVERPDGSNFTLKIRSTKLEDSAMYFCASSERDWSRWYFGPGTRLTVT.

This clone was found a few times. The sample holds other DNA sequences that translate to the same CDR3. This rearrangement joins TRBV6-1 to TRBJ1-1; 7 positions match TRBD1. After removal of 5 bases from V and 0 bases from J, the junction contained 3 bases not matched to a gene. Germline lookup yields CDR1 MNHNS and CDR2 SASEGT. The CDR3 sequence is 14 residues long. The CDR3 DNA sequence: TGTGCCAGCAGTAAACAGGGGATGAACACTGAAGCTTTCTTT. It yields the protein CASSKQGMNTEAFF.

This clone was observed once. V gene TRBV15 combines with J gene TRBJ2-4; 8 nucleotides match TRBD2. Germline V lookup: CDR1 LNHNV, CDR2 YYDKDF (reference sequence). The CDR3 is made up of 16 amino acids. Germline trimming cut 0 bases from V and 1 base from J; bases unmatched to any gene: 2. CDR3 protein: CATSREGGGAKNIQYF. CDR3 coding DNA: TGTGCCACCAGCAGAGAAGGCGGGGGGGCCAAAAACATTCAGTACTTC.